One and the same sample provided the 21 T cell receptor beta chains below, sequenced in a study of blood T cell repertoires in COVID-19. Produced via immunoSEQ multiplex PCR; TCRdb's table is partial and in-frame only. This table has over 200,000 clones, roughly 91% appearing once. The sequenced sample was PBMCs or T cells enriched from blood (not recorded which). These receptors all come from a man in his forties who had recovered from COVID-19.

The chain recombines TRBV19 with TRBJ2-5; a weak D match, TRBD2 (6 bases). Germline loops: CDR1 LNHDA, CDR2 SQIVND (reference sequence). The CDR3 extends over 15 amino acids. V dropped 5 bases and J dropped 1 base, with 14 bases sitting between them. CDR3 bases: TGTGCCAGTAGTTCAACCTGGGACTCCCAAGAGACCCAGTACTTC. It yields the protein CASSSTWDSQETQYF. Drawing the rest from reference TRBV19 and TRBJ2-5, the complete variable domain is DGGITQSPKYLFRKEGQNVTLSCEQNLNHDAMYWYRQDPGQGLRLIYYSQIVNDFQKGDIAEGYSVSREKKESFPLTVTSAQKNPTAFYLCASSSTWDSQETQYFGPGTRLLVL.

The chain joins TRBV27 to TRBJ2-5, with 12 nucleotides matching TRBD2. Germline values: CDR1 MNHEY, CDR2 SMNVEV (reference sequence). The V gene end was trimmed by 5 bases and the J gene end by 5 bases; junction bases not matched to a gene: 9. This CDR3 has 16 residues. CDR3 sequence (DNA): TGTGCCAGCAGTCATCGACTAGCGGGAGCTGGGGAGACCCAGTACTTC. Its protein product is CASSHRLAGAGETQYF.

The genes are TRBV11-3 and TRBJ2-7; D remains ambiguous. CDR3 length equals 13 residues. CDR1 and CDR2 (germline): SGHNT, YENEEA. V lost 0 bases to trimming and J lost 6 bases, with 9 bases between them. For the CDR3, the DNA is TGTGCCAGCAGCTTAGATGGCCCTCCCGAGCAGTACTTC. Protein sequence: CASSLDGPPEQYF.

This clone was counted only a few times. The V and J genes are TRBV19 and TRBJ1-5; 12 bases align to TRBD1. The CDR3 is made up of 17 amino acids. Germline CDR1 LNHDA, CDR2 SQIVND (reference sequence). V dropped 3 bases and J dropped 2; count of bases not matched to a gene: 5. CDR3 nucleotides: TGTGCCAGTAGTATCGGGGGGACAGGGGGCGGCAATCAGCCCCAGCATTTT. It is translated as CASSIGGTGGGNQPQHF.

This chain links TRBV5-8 with TRBJ2-1; D is unresolved. Trimming took off 0 bases at V and 9 bases at J, with 19 bases between the two ends. CDR1 and CDR2 (germline): SGHTS, YDEGEE. The CDR3 is 16 residues long. In nucleotides, the CDR3 is TGTGCCAGCAGCTTGGCTCTACTTCCGTTCTCGCCTGAGCAGTTCTTC. This translates into CASSLALLPFSPEQFF.

This chain joins TRBV27 and TRBJ1-4, with TRBD1 matching 8 bases. In germline, CDR1 is MNHEY, CDR2 SMNVEV (reference sequence). This CDR3 has 14 amino acids. V lost 6 bases to trimming and J lost 2 bases; unmatched junction nucleotides: 2. The CDR3 nucleotides read TGTGCCAGCAGCCGACAGGGGACTAATGAAAAACTGTTTTTT. It is translated as CASSRQGTNEKLFF.

The chain carries TRBV11-2 and TRBJ2-1, with D unresolved. The germline V gene has CDR1 SGHAT and CDR2 FQNNGV. The CDR3 has 15 residues. V lost 5 bases and J lost 4, with 15 bases in between. The CDR3 loop reads CASSLRFMSYNEQFF. Here the CDR3 DNA reads TGTGCCAGCAGCCTCAGGTTCATGTCTTACAATGAGCAGTTCTTC.

The chain recombines TRBV12-5 with TRBJ1-5; possibly TRBD1 for D (5 bases). CDR3 size: 15 residues. Germline-derived CDR1 and CDR2 are LGHNT and FRNRAP. Trimming removed 1 base at V and 7 bases at J, with 14 bases between. The CDR3, as DNA: TGTGCTAGTGGTTTGGGGCAGGGTCGAGGCCAGCCCCAGCATTTT. It is translated as CASGLGQGRGQPQHF.

The chain couples TRBV5-1 to TRBJ2-4; 7 bases match TRBD2. This CDR3 spans 16 amino acids. Trimming took 2 bases from V and 0 from J; bases not matched to a gene: 5. Germline CDR1 SGHRS, CDR2 YFSETQ. The CDR3 nucleotides are TGCGCCAGCAGCTTTGGGGGGGATTTAGCCAAAAACATTCAGTACTTC. Its protein is CASSFGGDLAKNIQYF. The full variable domain, its missing parts supplied by reference TRBV5-1 and TRBJ2-4, is KAGVTQTPRYLIKTRGQQVTLSCSPISGHRSVSWYQQTPGQGLQFLFEYFSETQRNKGNFPGRFSGRQFSNSRSEMNVSTLELGDSALYLCASSFGGDLAKNIQYFGAGTRLSVL.

The genes are TRBV19 and TRBJ2-2; D is undetermined. From germline, CDR1 is LNHDA and CDR2 SQIVND (reference sequence). The V end lost 2 bases, the J end lost 1 base, and 11 bases lay between the germline ends. This CDR3 has 16 residues. The CDR3 sequence is CASSIRSGQNTGELFF. CDR3 DNA sequence: TGTGCCAGTAGTATAAGGTCTGGGCAGAACACCGGGGAGCTGTTTTTT. Looking up the rest from reference TRBV19 and TRBJ2-2 gives the full variable domain: DGGITQSPKYLFRKEGQNVTLSCEQNLNHDAMYWYRQDPGQGLRLIYYSQIVNDFQKGDIAEGYSVSREKKESFPLTVTSAQKNPTAFYLCASSIRSGQNTGELFFGEGSRLTVL.

The chain combines TRBV9 with TRBJ2-7; TRBD1 matches at 8 bases. The V gene end was trimmed by 1 base and the J gene end by 3 bases; junction bases not matched to a gene: 9. The CDR3 extends over 16 amino acids. CDR1 is SGDLS and CDR2 is YYNGEE in the germline V gene. CDR3 DNA: TGTGCCAGCAGCGTATCGGGACAGGCCTCCGTCTACGAGCAGTACTTC. This translates into CASSVSGQASVYEQYF.

This clone came up a few times. The V call is TRBV11-1, the J call TRBJ1-5; D possibly corresponds to TRBD1 (5 bases). V lost 2 bases and J 4 bases, leaving 12 bases between the germline ends. CDR3 length: 15 residues. Germline CDR1 reads SGHAT; CDR2 reads FQDESV (reference sequence). CDR3 in amino acids: CASSLTRGNNQPQHF. CDR3 nucleotide sequence: TGTGCCAGCAGCTTAACCCGGGGGAATAATCAGCCCCAGCATTTT.

This clone has just one count. The genes are TRBV5-5 and TRBJ1-4; D ambiguous. V lost 0 bases to trimming and J lost 8 bases, with 17 bases between them. From germline, CDR1 is SGHKS and CDR2 YYEKEE (reference sequence). CDR3 length equals 16 residues. The CDR3 coding sequence is TGTGCCAGCAGCTTGGTTCTTGCCAATTCGGGGGAAAAACTGTTTTTT. Translating gives CASSLVLANSGEKLFF. Together with reference TRBV5-5 and TRBJ1-4, the CDR3 gives the full variable domain: DAGVTQSPTHLIKTRGQQVTLRCSPISGHKSVSWYQQVLGQGPQFIFQYYEKEERGRGNFPDRFSARQFPNYSSELNVNALLLGDSALYLCASSLVLANSGEKLFFGSGTQLSVL.

V and J are TRBV9 and TRBJ2-2; a weak D match, TRBD2 (6 bases). This CDR3 is 15 amino acids long. V gave up 0 bases and J gave up 5 bases, with 11 bases separating them. CDR1 and CDR2 from the germline V gene are SGDLS and YYNGEE. The CDR3 sequence: CASSVASGRTGELFF. CDR3 bases: TGTGCCAGCAGCGTAGCTTCCGGGAGAACCGGGGAGCTGTTTTTT. The full variable domain, rest sourced from reference TRBV9 and TRBJ2-2, is DSGVTQTPKHLITATGQRVTLRCSPRSGDLSVYWYQQSLDQGLQFLIQYYNGEERAKGNILERFSAQQFPDLHSELNLSSLELGDSALYFCASSVASGRTGELFFGEGSRLTVL.

This chain links TRBV7-9 with TRBJ1-4, with TRBD1 matching over 7 bases. The junction had 5 bases not matched to a gene; V was cut back by 0 bases and J by 7 bases. Germline V gives CDR1 SEHNR, CDR2 FQNEAQ (reference sequence). CDR3 length equals 15 residues. The DNA for the CDR3 is TGTGCCAGCAGCTTAGCGGGGGACAGAGGTGAAAAACTGTTTTTT. Protein sequence: CASSLAGDRGEKLFF.

The chain is built from TRBV5-6 and TRBJ1-1, with 9 bases matching TRBD1. Losses at the gene ends were 3 bases for V and 5 bases for J; bases not matched to a gene: 8. CDR3 length equals 15 residues. Germline-derived CDR1 and CDR2 are SGHDT and YYEEEE. DNA of the CDR3: TGTGCCAGCAGCTGGAGACAGGGGGGTGTTACTGAAGCTTTCTTT. Translated, it gives CASSWRQGGVTEAFF.

V is TRBV6-2 or TRBV6-3 and J is TRBJ1-5; 9 bases align to TRBD1. There are 14 residues in the CDR3. The germline V gene encodes CDR1 MNHEY and CDR2 SVGEGT. V lost 4 bases and J lost 9; bases outside the gene matches: 7. The CDR3 sequence: CASSWGQGLWPQHF. CDR3 nucleotide sequence: TGTGCCAGCAGTTGGGGACAGGGCCTCTGGCCCCAGCATTTT.

This chain uses TRBV5-1 with TRBJ1-2; the D gene is possibly TRBD1 (5 bases). Germline V gives CDR1 SGHRS, CDR2 YFSETQ. CDR3 size: 12 residues. Trimming cost V 4 bases and J 5 bases, with 9 bases left between them. CDR3 in amino acids: CASSKGLYGYTF. The CDR3 DNA is TGCGCCAGCAGCAAGGGACTATATGGCTACACCTTC.

J is TRBJ2-5 and V is TRBV30; TRBD2 agrees at 12 bases. The germline V gene encodes CDR1 GTSNPN and CDR2 SVGIG (reference sequence). After removal of 0 bases from V and 7 bases from J, the junction contained 6 bases not matched to a gene. CDR3 length: 15 residues. The CDR3 nucleotides read TGTGCCTGGAGTGTACCTAGCGGGGGGGTTGGGACCCAGTACTTC. It is translated as CAWSVPSGGVGTQYF.

The J gene is TRBJ2-3, the V gene TRBV9, with TRBD2 identical over 9 bases. This CDR3 comprises 15 residues. From germline, CDR1 is SGDLS and CDR2 YYNGEE. V lost 4 bases to trimming and J lost 0 bases; unmatched junction nucleotides: 3. The CDR3 reads CASSLTSGSTDTQYF. The CDR3 DNA reads as TGTGCCAGCAGCTTAACTAGCGGGAGCACAGATACGCAGTATTTT.

This clone appeared once. This chain links TRBV11-3 with TRBJ2-1, with D possibly TRBD2 on 6 matching bases. Germline values: CDR1 SGHNT, CDR2 YENEEA. This CDR3 region has 17 residues. Trimming took off 3 bases at V and 0 bases at J, with 15 bases between the two ends. CDR3: CASSFPGVDYSYNEQFF. For the CDR3, the DNA is TGTGCCAGCAGCTTCCCGGGGGTGGATTACTCCTACAATGAGCAGTTCTTC.